One sample yielded the 6 T cell receptor beta chains listed below, sequenced in a study of OX40 agonist ivuxolimab in advanced cancers. Sequenced by immunoSEQ multiplex PCR; TCRdb stores in-frame clones only, minus some. The data hold some 70,000 clones, with roughly 80% observed a single time. This specimen was CD4+ or CD8+ T cells sorted from blood, taken in a trial of the OX40 agonist ivuxolimab. The origin of the receptors is an adult with an advanced solid tumor such as melanoma, head and neck, liver or kidney cancer.

The chain uses TRBV21-1 and TRBJ1-1; TRBD1, the table's D call, lacks a check against the DNA. TRBV21-1 is a listed pseudogene. This CDR3 is 13 amino acids long. In nucleotides, the CDR3 is TGTGCCAGCACCGAAACGACAGATACTGAAGCTTTCTTT. Translating gives CASTETTDTEAFF.

The genes are TRBV19 and TRBJ2-1; weak D call: TRBD1 (6 bases). The CDR3 is 18 amino acids. Per germline, CDR1 LNHDA and CDR2 SQIVND (reference sequence). V was pared by 1 base and J by 4 bases, with 20 bases between. The CDR3 protein is CASSIVLVRGGRYNEQFF. The CDR3 DNA sequence: TGTGCCAGTAGTATAGTCTTGGTGCGAGGGGGACGATACAATGAGCAGTTCTTC.

This clone has a handful of counts. The chain combines TRBV7-3 with TRBJ2-1; TRBD2 matches at 9 bases. This CDR3 is 17 amino acids long. From germline, CDR1 is SGHTA and CDR2 FQGTGA. The junction had 9 bases not matched to a gene; V was cut back by 5 bases and J by 1 base. CDR3 sequence (DNA): TGTGCCAGCAGCCCCAGTAGCACTAGCGGGTCCTACAATGAGCAGTTCTTC. Its translation is CASSPSSTSGSYNEQFF.

This clone was picked up one time. This rearrangement joins TRBV5-1 to TRBJ2-6; D remains unclear. The CDR3 consists of 15 residues. V was clipped by 4 bases and J by 0 bases, with 8 bases between them. Germline lookup yields CDR1 SGHRS and CDR2 YFSETQ. The CDR3 is CASSPEFSGANVLTF. CDR3 in DNA: TGCGCCAGCAGCCCAGAATTCTCTGGGGCCAACGTCCTGACTTTC.

The chain links TRBV18 to TRBJ2-7; D possibly corresponds to TRBD2 (5 bases). V was pared by 4 bases and J by 4 bases, with 14 bases between. The germline V gene has CDR1 KGHSH and CDR2 LQKENI. The CDR3 totals 14 residues. The CDR3 here is CASSRDGGSYEQYF. The DNA of the CDR3 is TGTGCCAGCTCACGTGACGGAGGCTCTTACGAGCAGTACTTC.

The rearrangement joins TRBV6-5 to TRBJ1-5, with no clear D. The CDR3 totals 15 residues. Per germline, CDR1 MNHEY and CDR2 SVGAGI. Between the trimmed V and J ends, which lost 0 bases and 6 bases, there was a span of 12 bases. The CDR3 sequence: CASSYSRVAGQPQHF. DNA for the CDR3: TGTGCCAGCAGTTACTCGAGGGTGGCGGGTCAGCCCCAGCATTTT.